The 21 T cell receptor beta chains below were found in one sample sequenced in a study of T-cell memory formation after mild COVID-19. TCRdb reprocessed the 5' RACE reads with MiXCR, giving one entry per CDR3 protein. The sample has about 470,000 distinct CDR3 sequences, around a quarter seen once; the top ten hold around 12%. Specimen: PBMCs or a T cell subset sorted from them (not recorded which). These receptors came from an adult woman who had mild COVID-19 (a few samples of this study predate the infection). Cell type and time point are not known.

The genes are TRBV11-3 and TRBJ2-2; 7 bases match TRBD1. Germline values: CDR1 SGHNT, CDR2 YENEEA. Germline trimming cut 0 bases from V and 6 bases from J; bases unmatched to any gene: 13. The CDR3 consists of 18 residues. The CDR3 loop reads CASSLDRWGQLVPGELFF. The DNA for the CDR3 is TGTGCCAGCAGCTTAGATAGGTGGGGACAGCTGGTTCCCGGGGAGCTGTTTTTT.

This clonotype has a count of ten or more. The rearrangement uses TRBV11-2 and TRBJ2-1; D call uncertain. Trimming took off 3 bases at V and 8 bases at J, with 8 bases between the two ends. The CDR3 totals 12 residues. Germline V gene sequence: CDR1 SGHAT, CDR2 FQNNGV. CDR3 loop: CASSLGWDEQFF. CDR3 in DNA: TGTGCCAGCAGCTTGGGGTGGGATGAGCAGTTCTTC.

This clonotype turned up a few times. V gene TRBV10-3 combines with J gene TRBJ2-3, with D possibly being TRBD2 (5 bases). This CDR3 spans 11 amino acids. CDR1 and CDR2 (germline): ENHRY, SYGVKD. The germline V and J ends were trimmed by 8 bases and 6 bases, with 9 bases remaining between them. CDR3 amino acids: CAIRAEDTQYF. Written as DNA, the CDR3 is TGTGCCATCCGAGCGGAGGATACGCAGTATTTT.

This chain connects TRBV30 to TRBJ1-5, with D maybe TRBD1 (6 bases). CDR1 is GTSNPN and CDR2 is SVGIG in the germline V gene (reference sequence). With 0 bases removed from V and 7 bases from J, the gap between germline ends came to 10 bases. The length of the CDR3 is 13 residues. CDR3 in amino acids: CAWSVTGGQPQHF. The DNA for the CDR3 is TGTGCCTGGAGTGTAACCGGGGGCCAGCCCCAGCATTTT. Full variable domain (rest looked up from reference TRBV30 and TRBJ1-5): SQTIHQWPATLVQPVGSPLSLECTVEGTSNPNLYWYRQAAGRGLQLLFYSVGIGQISSEVPQNLSASRPQDRQFILSSKKLLLSDSGFYLCAWSVTGGQPQHFGDGTRLSIL.

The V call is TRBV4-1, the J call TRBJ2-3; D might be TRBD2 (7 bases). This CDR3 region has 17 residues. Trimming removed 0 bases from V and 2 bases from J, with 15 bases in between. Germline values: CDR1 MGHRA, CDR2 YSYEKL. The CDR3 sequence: CASSQDVRRGLTDTQYF. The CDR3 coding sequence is TGCGCCAGCAGCCAAGATGTTCGGCGGGGGCTCACAGATACGCAGTATTTT.

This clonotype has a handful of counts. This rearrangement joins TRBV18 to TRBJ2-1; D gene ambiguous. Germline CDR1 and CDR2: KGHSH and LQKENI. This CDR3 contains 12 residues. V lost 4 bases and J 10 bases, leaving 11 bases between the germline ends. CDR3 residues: CASSRGGWEQFF. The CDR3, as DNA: TGTGCCAGCTCACGTGGTGGCTGGGAGCAGTTCTTC.

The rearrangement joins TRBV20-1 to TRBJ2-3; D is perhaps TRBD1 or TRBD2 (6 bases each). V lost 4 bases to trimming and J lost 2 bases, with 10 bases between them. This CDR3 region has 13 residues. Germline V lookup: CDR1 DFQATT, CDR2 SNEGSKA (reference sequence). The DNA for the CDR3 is TGCAGTGCTAAGTGGGGGGCCACAGATACGCAGTATTTT. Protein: CSAKWGATDTQYF.

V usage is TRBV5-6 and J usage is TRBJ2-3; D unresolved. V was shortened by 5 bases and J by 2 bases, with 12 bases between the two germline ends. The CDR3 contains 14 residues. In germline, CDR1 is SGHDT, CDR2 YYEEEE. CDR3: CASRSGRVTDTQYF. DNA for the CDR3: TGTGCCAGCAGGTCGGGCAGAGTCACAGATACGCAGTATTTT.

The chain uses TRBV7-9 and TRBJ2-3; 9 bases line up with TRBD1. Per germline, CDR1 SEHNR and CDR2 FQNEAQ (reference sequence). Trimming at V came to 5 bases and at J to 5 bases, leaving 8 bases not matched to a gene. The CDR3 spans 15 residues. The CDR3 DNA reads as TGTGCCAGCAGCCCGGGACAGGGAGTAGGAGATACGCAGTATTTT. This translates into CASSPGQGVGDTQYF. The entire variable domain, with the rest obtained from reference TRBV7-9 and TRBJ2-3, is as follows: DTGVSQNPRHKITKRGQNVTFRCDPISEHNRLYWYRQTLGQGPEFLTYFQNEAQLEKSRLLSDRFSAERPKGSFSTLEIQRTEQGDSAMYLCASSPGQGVGDTQYFGPGTRLTVL.

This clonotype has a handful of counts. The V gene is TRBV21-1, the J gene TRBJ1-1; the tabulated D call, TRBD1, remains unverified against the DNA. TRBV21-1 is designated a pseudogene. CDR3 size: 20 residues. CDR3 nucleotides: TGTGCCAGCAGCAAGCGCCCGCCCCGGGACAGGGGGCAAAGGGACACTGAAGCTTTCTTT. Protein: CASSKRPPRDRGQRDTEAFF.

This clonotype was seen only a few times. The CDR3 protein is CASRRHTGELFF. The DNA of the CDR3 is TGTGCCAGCAGAAGGCACACCGGGGAGCTGTTTTTT. V is TRBV6-5 and J is TRBJ2-2, with D unresolved. Germline CDR1 reads MNHEY; CDR2 reads SVGAGI. V gave up 6 bases and J gave up 3 bases, with 5 bases separating them. This CDR3 has 12 amino acids.

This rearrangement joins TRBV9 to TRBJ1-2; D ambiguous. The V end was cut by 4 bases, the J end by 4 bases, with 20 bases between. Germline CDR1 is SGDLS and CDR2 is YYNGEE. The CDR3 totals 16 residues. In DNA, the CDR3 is TGTGCCAGCAGCATGAGACCGACCCCCAATATCTATGGCTACACCTTC. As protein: CASSMRPTPNIYGYTF.

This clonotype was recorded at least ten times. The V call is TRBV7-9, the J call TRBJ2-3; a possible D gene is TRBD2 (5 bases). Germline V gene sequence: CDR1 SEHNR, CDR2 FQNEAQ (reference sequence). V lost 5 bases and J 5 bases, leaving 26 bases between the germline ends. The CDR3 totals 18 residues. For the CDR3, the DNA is TGTGCCAGCAGCCTCGCCCTGGTTACTACGGGAACGGAAGATACGCAGTATTTT. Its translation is CASSLALVTTGTEDTQYF.

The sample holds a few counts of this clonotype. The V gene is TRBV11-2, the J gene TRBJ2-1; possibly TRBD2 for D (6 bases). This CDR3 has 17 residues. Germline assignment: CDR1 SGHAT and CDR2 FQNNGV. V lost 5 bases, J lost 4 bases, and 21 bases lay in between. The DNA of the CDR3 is TGTGCCAGCAGCCCCTCAAGGGCTAGCGTGACTTACAATGAGCAGTTCTTC. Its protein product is CASSPSRASVTYNEQFF.

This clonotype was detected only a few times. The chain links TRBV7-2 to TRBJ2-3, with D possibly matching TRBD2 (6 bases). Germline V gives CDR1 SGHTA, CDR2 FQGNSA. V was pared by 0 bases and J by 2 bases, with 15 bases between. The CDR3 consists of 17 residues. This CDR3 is CASSLAGSGTYTDTQYF. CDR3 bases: TGTGCCAGCAGCTTAGCGGGGTCCGGGACTTACACAGATACGCAGTATTTT.

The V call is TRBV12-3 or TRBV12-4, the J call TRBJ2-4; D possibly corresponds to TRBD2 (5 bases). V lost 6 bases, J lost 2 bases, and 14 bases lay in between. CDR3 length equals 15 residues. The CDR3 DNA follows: TGTGCCAGCAGCCCCTTTCGGGGATCCAAAAACATTCAGTACTTC. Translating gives CASSPFRGSKNIQYF.

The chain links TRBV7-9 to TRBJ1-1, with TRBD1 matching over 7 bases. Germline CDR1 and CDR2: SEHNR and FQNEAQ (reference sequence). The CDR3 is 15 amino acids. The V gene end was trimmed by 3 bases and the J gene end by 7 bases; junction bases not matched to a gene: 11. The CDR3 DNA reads TGTGCCAGCAGCTTTGAGTCGGGACAGTCTTTTGAAGCTTTCTTT. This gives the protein CASSFESGQSFEAFF.

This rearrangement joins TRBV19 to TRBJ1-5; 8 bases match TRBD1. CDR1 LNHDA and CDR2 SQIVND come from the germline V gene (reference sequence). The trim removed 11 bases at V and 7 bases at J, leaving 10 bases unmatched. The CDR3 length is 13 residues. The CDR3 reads CAVSDRAMQPQHF. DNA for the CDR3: TGTGCCGTATCGGACAGGGCGATGCAGCCCCAGCATTTT.

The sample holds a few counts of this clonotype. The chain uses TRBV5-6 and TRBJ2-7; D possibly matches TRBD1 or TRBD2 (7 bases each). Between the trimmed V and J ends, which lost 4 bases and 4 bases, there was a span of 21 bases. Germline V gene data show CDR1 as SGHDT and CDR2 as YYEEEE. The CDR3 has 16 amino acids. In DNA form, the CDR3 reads TGTGCCAGCAGCCCGCAGGGGGGGCAGGGGAATTACGAGCAGTACTTC. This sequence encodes CASSPQGGQGNYEQYF.

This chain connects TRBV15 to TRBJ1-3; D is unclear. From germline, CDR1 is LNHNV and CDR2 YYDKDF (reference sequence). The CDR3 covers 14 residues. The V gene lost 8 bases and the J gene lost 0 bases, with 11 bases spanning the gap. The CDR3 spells CATATATSGNTIYF. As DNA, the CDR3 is TGTGCCACCGCTACAGCGACCTCTGGAAACACCATATATTTT. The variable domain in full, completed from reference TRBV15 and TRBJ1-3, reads DAMVIQNPRYQVTQFGKPVTLSCSQTLNHNVMYWYQQKSSQAPKLLFHYYDKDFNNEADTPDNFQSRRPNTSFCFLDIRSPGLGDTAMYLCATATATSGNTIYFGEGSWLTVV.

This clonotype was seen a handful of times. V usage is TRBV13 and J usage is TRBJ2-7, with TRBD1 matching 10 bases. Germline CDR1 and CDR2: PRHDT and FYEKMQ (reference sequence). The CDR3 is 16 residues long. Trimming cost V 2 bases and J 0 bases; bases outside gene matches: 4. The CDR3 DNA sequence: TGTGCCAGCAGCTTATTAGGGGACAGGGGCTCCTACGAGCAGTACTTC. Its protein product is CASSLLGDRGSYEQYF.